The source of this TCR beta chain is a study of blood T cells in healthy people across ages. Study findings and constraints: Since the PBMCs were unsorted, naive and antigen-experienced cells could not be conclusively compared. It was held that the diversity estimates obtained from one million T cells were underestimates.

CDR1 SQVTM and CDR2 ANQGSEA come from the germline V gene. The CDR3 spans 8 residues. A second PCR of roughly 7 to 11 cycles used a sample-barcoded 5' primer and a J-beta primer mix. TCRdb passed the 5' RACE reads through MiXCR, listing each CDR3 protein once. The data show about 680,000 distinct CDR3 sequences, roughly 50% seen once. This clonotype has a handful of counts. Its specificity is not known. This rearrangement joins TRBV29-1 to TRBJ1-1, with D unclear. Sequenced sample: blood. The clonotype originates from a woman aged 55-70 years in good health. CDR3 residues: CIVSEAFF. The CDR3 bases are TGCATAGTATCTGAAGCTTTCTTT.